These T cell receptor beta chains were read from a single sample in a study of T cell repertoires in cytomegalovirus infection. These receptors' targets are unknown. TCRdb re-analysed the reads in MiXCR, keeping a single row per CDR3 protein. This repertoire shows around 900,000 distinct CDR3 sequences, around 31% found once; its top ten account for about 14%. Sequenced here: cultured CD8+ T cells from PBMCs, sampled from culture after CMV antigen stimulation. The receptors shown here come from a human donor in good health (CMV status not recorded). Some clones in this sample may be carry-over from other donors' samples. The CDR3 runs from the conserved cysteine through the conserved F or W. A D gene is named only where the DNA matches it firmly. Not every row has a clone size; where given, it reads once, few, many or a size class.

.	.	TRBJ2-5	TRBV7-2	CASSLNWGIAEETQYF	TGTGCCAGCAGCTTAAATTGGGGGATTGCAGAAGAGACCCAGTACTTC
many	TRBD2	TRBJ2-7	TRBV28	CASSFPTSGDPYEQYF	TGTGCCAGCAGTTTCCCGACTAGCGGGGACCCCTACGAGCAGTACTTC
.	TRBD1	TRBJ1-1	TRBV7-9	CASSARDRGNTEAFF	TGTGCCAGCAGCGCCCGGGACAGGGGGAACACTGAAGCTTTCTTT
.	.	TRBJ2-1	TRBV27	CASSLSGYATLVGEQFF	TGTGCCAGCAGTTTATCGGGTTACGCGACGCTGGTTGGGGAGCAGTTCTTC
.	TRBD1	TRBJ1-2	TRBV19	CASEDRDRGHLYGYTF	TGTGCCAGTGAAGACCGGGACAGGGGGCACCTCTATGGCTACACCTTC
few	.	TRBJ2-6	TRBV6-1	CASSSQGAGANVLTF	TGTGCCAGCAGCTCACAGGGCGCCGGGGCCAACGTCCTGACTTTC
.	TRBD2	TRBJ2-3	TRBV2	CASGGRTSPGDTQYF	TGTGCCAGCGGGGGGCGGACTAGCCCTGGAGATACGCAGTATTTT
many	.	TRBJ1-4	TRBV7-8	CASMLGLLRSEKLFF	TGTGCCAGCATGCTGGGACTCCTAAGGAGCGAAAAACTGTTTTTT
.	.	TRBJ2-7	TRBV6-1	CASSEFEQYF	TGTGCCAGCAGTGAGTTTGAGCAGTACTTC
.	.	TRBJ1-1	TRBV19	CASSPTVSGRGTEAFF	TGTGCCAGTAGTCCTACGGTTAGTGGTCGGGGCACTGAAGCTTTCTTT
.	.	TRBJ2-3	TRBV19	CASSIENPQDTQYF	TGTGCCAGTAGTATAGAGAATCCCCAAGATACGCAGTATTTT
few	.	TRBJ2-1	TRBV11-3	CASSPGGWTGDSGEQFF	TGTGCCAGCAGCCCGGGGGGGTGGACAGGGGATTCGGGTGAGCAGTTCTTC
.	.	TRBJ1-2	TRBV19	CASMPRGMNYGYTF	TGTGCCAGTATGCCAAGGGGGATGAACTATGGCTACACCTTC
.	.	TRBJ2-7	TRBV7-6	CASSRTNSCEQYF	TGTGCCAGCAGCCGGACTAACTCCTGCGAGCAGTACTTC
.	.	TRBJ2-5	TRBV6-2/TRBV6-3	CASSRASGETQYF	TGTGCCAGCAGCCGGGCTAGTGGAGAGACCCAGTACTTC
.	TRBD2	TRBJ2-1	TRBV4-3	CASSQFAAGVLLSYNEQFF	TGCGCCAGCAGCCAATTTGCAGCGGGGGTGCTCCTGTCCTACAATGAGCAGTTCTTC
.	.	TRBJ2-1	TRBV27	CASSQFYPDNEQFF	TGTGCCAGCAGTCAATTTTACCCCGACAATGAGCAGTTCTTC
.	.	TRBJ2-2	TRBV28	CASSPLTVNTGELFF	TGTGCCAGCAGCCCCCTGACAGTGAACACCGGGGAGCTGTTTTTT
.	.	TRBJ1-6	TRBV6-9	CASSSFGIGKRSLGGNSPLHF	TGTGCCAGCAGTTCTTTTGGTATCGGGAAGCGTTCCCTCGGAGGTAATTCACCCCTCCACTTT
few	TRBD1	TRBJ1-6	TRBV6-2/TRBV6-3	CASSRPGQGKSPLHF	TGTGCCAGCAGCCGCCCGGGACAGGGAAAATCACCCCTCCACTTT
few	.	TRBJ2-7	TRBV4-1	CASSQTSLTGDEQYF	TGCGCCAGCAGCCAAACGTCTCTGACGGGGGACGAGCAGTACTTC
few	.	TRBJ1-4	TRBV7-9	CASSPDVDEKLFF	TGTGCCAGCAGCCCGGACGTTGACGAAAAACTGTTTTTT
.	.	TRBJ2-1	TRBV19	CASSIDKSPGGYNEQFF	TGTGCCAGTAGTATAGATAAGTCTCCTGGGGGATACAATGAGCAGTTCTTC
.	.	TRBJ2-1	TRBV27	CATGAYNEQFF	TGTGCCACAGGAGCTTACAATGAGCAGTTCTTC
.	.	TRBJ2-3	TRBV7-3	CASSLSTRLMGGTDTQYF	TGTGCCAGCAGCTTATCCACCCGATTAATGGGGGGCACAGATACGCAGTATTTT
.	.	TRBJ2-1	TRBV4-1	CASSHLPQEDRQFF	TGCGCCAGCAGCCATCTACCTCAGGAGGACAGGCAGTTCTTC
few	TRBD2	TRBJ2-1	TRBV6-6	CASSRLAANNEQFF	TGTGCCAGCAGTAGGCTAGCGGCTAACAATGAGCAGTTCTTC
many	TRBD1	TRBJ1-4	TRBV7-6	CASSLRTGPQKDEKLFF	TGTGCCAGCAGCCTCCGGACAGGCCCCCAGAAGGATGAAAAACTGTTTTTT
.	.	TRBJ1-1	TRBV12-5	CASGLSETEAFF	TGTGCTAGTGGTTTGTCCGAAACTGAAGCTTTCTTT
few	TRBD1	TRBJ2-7	TRBV20-1	CSASGTEHSYEQYF	TGCAGTGCTAGCGGGACAGAACACTCCTACGAGCAGTACTTC
many	.	TRBJ2-2	TRBV7-8	CASSPEGGPELFF	TGTGCCAGCAGCCCGGAGGGGGGGCCGGAGCTGTTTTTT
few	TRBD1	TRBJ1-2	TRBV7-3	CASSLTALQGVDGYTF	TGTGCCAGCAGCTTAACGGCGCTCCAGGGGGTCGATGGCTACACCTTC
.	TRBD2	TRBJ2-1	TRBV12-3/TRBV12-4	CASSSGTTNEQFF	TGTGCCAGCAGCTCCGGGACTACCAATGAGCAGTTCTTC
few	.	TRBJ1-1	TRBV6-1	CASSEAVGKVGEAFF	TGTGCCAGCAGTGAAGCGGTAGGAAAGGTTGGTGAAGCTTTCTTT
.	.	TRBJ1-1	TRBV27	CASSPLNISSMNTEAFF	TGTGCCAGCAGTCCCCTAAACATCTCATCGATGAACACTGAAGCTTTCTTT
.	TRBD1	TRBJ2-3	TRBV15	CATSRARKETGNIDTQYF	TGTGCCACCAGCAGAGCCCGAAAGGAGACAGGGAACATAGATACGCAGTATTTT
few	TRBD1	TRBJ1-2	TRBV12-3/TRBV12-4	CASSLALRDRGNYGYTF	TGTGCCAGCAGTTTAGCGCTCCGGGACAGGGGGAACTATGGCTACACCTTC
.	TRBD1	TRBJ1-1	TRBV7-4	CAGSLHSPGQGVSEAFF	TGTGCCGGCAGCTTACATTCGCCGGGACAGGGGGTGTCTGAAGCTTTCTTT
.	.	TRBJ1-1	TRBV19	CASSTQRLDPPGGTEAFF	TGTGCCAGTAGTACCCAACGTTTGGATCCTCCGGGAGGCACTGAAGCTTTCTTT
many	TRBD2	TRBJ2-1	TRBV2	CASSEERGPSYNEQFF	TGTGCCAGCAGTGAGGAGCGGGGGCCCTCCTACAATGAGCAGTTCTTC
few	.	TRBJ1-6	TRBV7-6	CASSLKGNSPLHF	TGTGCCAGCAGCTTGAAGGGCAATTCACCCCTCCACTTT
.	.	TRBJ1-2	TRBV12-3/TRBV12-4	CATSAALAGQGYTF	TGTGCCACCTCCGCGGCCCTGGCAGGGCAAGGCTACACCTTC
few	TRBD1	TRBJ1-5	TRBV28	CASSFFRTGIDQPQHF	TGTGCCAGCAGTTTTTTTAGGACAGGGATAGATCAGCCCCAGCATTTT
few	.	TRBJ1-6	TRBV12-3/TRBV12-4	CASSHSRNSPLHF	TGTGCCAGCAGTCACAGTCGGAATTCACCCCTCCACTTT
.	TRBD2	TRBJ2-1	TRBV11-3	CASSSNSGGAGNEQFF	TGTGCCAGCAGCTCCAATAGCGGGGGGGCCGGCAATGAGCAGTTCTTC
.	.	TRBJ2-1	TRBV5-1	CANSAETGTDEQFF	TGCGCCAACAGCGCGGAAACAGGGACCGATGAGCAGTTCTTC
.	.	TRBJ1-2	TRBV13	CASSLPGERFYGYTF	TGTGCCAGCAGCCTCCCCGGTGAAAGGTTTTATGGCTACACCTTC
.	.	TRBJ2-7	TRBV3-1	CASSQDGLAYEQYF	TGTGCCAGCAGCCAAGATGGACTTGCCTACGAGCAGTACTTC
.	TRBD2	TRBJ2-1	TRBV2	CASAPMVAGDNEQFF	TGTGCCAGCGCCCCCATGGTAGCGGGGGACAATGAGCAGTTCTTC
.	.	TRBJ1-1	TRBV27	CATSVSSNTEAFF	TGTGCCACCTCAGTCTCCTCGAACACTGAAGCTTTCTTT
.	.	TRBJ1-1	TRBV6-2/TRBV6-3	CASSFRAFTEAFF	TGTGCCAGCAGTTTCCGGGCGTTCACTGAAGCTTTCTTT
.	.	TRBJ1-6	TRBV7-9	CASSLSGEPLHF	TGTGCCAGCAGCTTATCCGGGGAACCCCTCCACTTT
few	.	TRBJ1-1	TRBV4-3	CASSQPRESTEAFF	TGCGCCAGCAGCCAACCCAGGGAAAGCACTGAAGCTTTCTTT
.	.	TRBJ2-1	TRBV6-1	CASSEGQISYNEQFF	TGTGCCAGCAGTGAAGGACAGATATCCTACAATGAGCAGTTCTTC